The source of this TCR beta chain is a study of CD8+ T cells in alopecia areata. Study-level findings and limits: Compared with normal scalp, lesional scalp had higher clonality and more expanded CD8+ clones.

The CDR3 runs 11 residues. Trimming pared 4 bases from V and 6 bases from J, leaving 7 bases between. The germline CDR1 and CDR2 sequences are LNHDA and SQIVND (reference sequence). As to this clone: Its antigen is as yet unknown.

The sequencing template was cDNA reverse transcribed from extracted RNA. Repertoires were generated with immunoSEQ multiplex PCR, while TCRdb's copy carries only in-frame clones and drops some. The sample lists about 250,000 clones, roughly 60% occurring once. Treatment indicated: oral pan-JAK inhibitor, 5-10 mg twice daily. The sequence derives from a human donor with alopecia areata. V usage is TRBV19 and J usage is TRBJ2-7; D unresolved. The sequences come from CD4+ T cells sorted from blood, collected around week 54, from a patient treated with tofacitinib. CDR3: CASSKGSEQYF. CDR3 in DNA: TGTGCCAGTAGTAAGGGCTCCGAGCAGTACTTC.